This TCR beta chain appears in the sequencing data of a study of shared clonotypes between healthy human individuals. Study-level background: Sampling drew on donors who were a couple of women and a few men aged 18 to 49.

The CDR3 consists of 16 residues. CDR1 and CDR2 from the germline V gene are SEHNR and FQNEAQ (reference sequence). Between the trimmed V and J ends, which lost 2 bases and 0 bases, there was a span of 11 bases. This clone was counted once. The study separated CD4+ cells into CD45RA+ naive and CD45RA-negative memory subsets. Under the authors' procedure: Owing to the provision of junction-only sequences devoid of quality scores by immunoSEQ, filtering differed. The repertoire was sequenced with immunoSEQ multiplex PCR; TCRdb's copy has only in-frame clones and lacks some. That table supplies the V and J calls and clone size; D and trimming were determined from the DNA. The sample lists around 510,000 clones; roughly 95% were seen once.

V gene TRBV7-9 combines with J gene TRBJ1-3; D unclear. The sequence was collected from a woman in her twenties or thirties in good health. The sample consisted of naive CD4+ T cells sorted from blood. Noted subset: CD45RA+ positively selected. The CDR3 DNA is TGTGCCAGCAGCTTAAAGTCGGCGGTCTCTGGAAACACCATATATTTT. It translates to CASSLKSAVSGNTIYF.